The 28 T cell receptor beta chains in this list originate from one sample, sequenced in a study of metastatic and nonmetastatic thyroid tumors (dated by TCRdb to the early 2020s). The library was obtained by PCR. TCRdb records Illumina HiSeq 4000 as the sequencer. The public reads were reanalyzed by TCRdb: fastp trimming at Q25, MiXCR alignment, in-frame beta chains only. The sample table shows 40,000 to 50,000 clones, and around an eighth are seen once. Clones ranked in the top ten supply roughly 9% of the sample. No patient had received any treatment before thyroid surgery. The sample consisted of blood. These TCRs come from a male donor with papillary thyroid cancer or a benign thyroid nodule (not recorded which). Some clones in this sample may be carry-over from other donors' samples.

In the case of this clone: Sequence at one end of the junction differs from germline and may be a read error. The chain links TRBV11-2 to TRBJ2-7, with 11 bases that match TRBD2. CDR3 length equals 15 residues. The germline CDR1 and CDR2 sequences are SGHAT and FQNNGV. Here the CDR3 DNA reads TGTGCCATCAGCTCCGTGACTAGCGGGACTTACGAGCAGTACTTC. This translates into CAISSVTSGTYEQYF.

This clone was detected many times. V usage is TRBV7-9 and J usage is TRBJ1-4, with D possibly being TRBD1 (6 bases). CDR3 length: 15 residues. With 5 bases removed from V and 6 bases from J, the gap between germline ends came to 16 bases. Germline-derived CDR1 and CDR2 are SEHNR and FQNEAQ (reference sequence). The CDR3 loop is CASSATNRVDEKLFF. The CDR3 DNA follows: TGTGCCAGCAGCGCAACAAACAGGGTTGATGAAAAACTGTTTTTT.

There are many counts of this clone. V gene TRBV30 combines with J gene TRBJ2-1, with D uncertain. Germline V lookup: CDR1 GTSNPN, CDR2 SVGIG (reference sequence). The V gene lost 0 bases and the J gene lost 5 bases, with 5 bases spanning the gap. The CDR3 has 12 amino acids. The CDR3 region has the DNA TGTGCCTGGAGTGTTCGCAACAATGAGCAGTTCTTC. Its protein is CAWSVRNNEQFF.

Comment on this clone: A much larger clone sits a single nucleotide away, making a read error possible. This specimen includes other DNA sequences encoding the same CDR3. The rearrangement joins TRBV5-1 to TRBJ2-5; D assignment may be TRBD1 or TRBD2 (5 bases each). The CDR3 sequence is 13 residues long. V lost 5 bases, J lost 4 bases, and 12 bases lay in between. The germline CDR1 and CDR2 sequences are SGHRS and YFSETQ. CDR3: CASRPTGGETQYF. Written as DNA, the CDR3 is TGCGCCAGCAGGCCCACAGGAGGAGAGACCCAGTACTTC.

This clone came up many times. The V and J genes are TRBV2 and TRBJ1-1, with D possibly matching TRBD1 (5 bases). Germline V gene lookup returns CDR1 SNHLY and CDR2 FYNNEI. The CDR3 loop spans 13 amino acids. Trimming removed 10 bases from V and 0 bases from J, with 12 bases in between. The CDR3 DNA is TGTGCCACTACGGGGGGGATGAACACTGAAGCTTTCTTT. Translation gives CATTGGMNTEAFF.

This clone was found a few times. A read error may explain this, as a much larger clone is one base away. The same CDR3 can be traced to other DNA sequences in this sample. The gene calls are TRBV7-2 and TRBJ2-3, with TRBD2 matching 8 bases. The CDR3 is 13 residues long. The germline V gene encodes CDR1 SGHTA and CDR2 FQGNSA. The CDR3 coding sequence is TGTGCCAGCAGCTTCTCGGGGGGGGATACGCAGTATTTC. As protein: CASSFSGGDTQYF.

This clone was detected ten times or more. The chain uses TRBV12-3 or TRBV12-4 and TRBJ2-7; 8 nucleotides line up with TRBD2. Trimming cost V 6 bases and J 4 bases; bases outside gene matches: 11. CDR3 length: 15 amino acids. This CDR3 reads CASSPPGAGVYEQYF. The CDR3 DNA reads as TGTGCCAGCAGCCCGCCGGGAGCGGGAGTGTACGAGCAGTACTTC.

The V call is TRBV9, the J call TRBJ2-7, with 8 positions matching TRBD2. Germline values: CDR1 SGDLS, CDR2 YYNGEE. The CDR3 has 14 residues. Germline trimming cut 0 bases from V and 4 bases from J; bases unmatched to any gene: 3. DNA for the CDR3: TGTGCCAGCAGCGTAGCCGGGAGGGGTTACGAGCAGTACTTC. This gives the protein CASSVAGRGYEQYF.

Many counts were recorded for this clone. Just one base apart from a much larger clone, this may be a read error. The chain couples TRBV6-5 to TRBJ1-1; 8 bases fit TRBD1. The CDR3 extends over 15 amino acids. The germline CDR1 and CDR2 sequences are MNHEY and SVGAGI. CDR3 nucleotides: TGTGCCAGCAGTTCCTCCAGGGGGCTAAGGCTTGAAGCCTTCTTT. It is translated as CASSSSRGLRLEAFF.

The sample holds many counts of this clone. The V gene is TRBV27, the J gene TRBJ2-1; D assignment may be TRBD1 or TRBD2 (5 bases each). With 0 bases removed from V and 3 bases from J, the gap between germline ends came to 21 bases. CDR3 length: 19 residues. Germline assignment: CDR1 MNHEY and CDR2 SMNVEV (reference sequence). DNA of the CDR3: TGTGCCAGCAGTTTATCCTTTCAAAACCGGGACGGGAACTACAATGAGCAGTTCTTC. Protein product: CASSLSFQNRDGNYNEQFF.

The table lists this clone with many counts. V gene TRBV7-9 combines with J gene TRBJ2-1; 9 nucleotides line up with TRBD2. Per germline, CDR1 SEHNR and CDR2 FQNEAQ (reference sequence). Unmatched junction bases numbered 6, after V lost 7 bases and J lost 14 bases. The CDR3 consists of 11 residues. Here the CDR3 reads CASTRGRDEFF. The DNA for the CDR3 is TGTGCCAGCACCCGCGGGAGGGATGAGTTCTTC.

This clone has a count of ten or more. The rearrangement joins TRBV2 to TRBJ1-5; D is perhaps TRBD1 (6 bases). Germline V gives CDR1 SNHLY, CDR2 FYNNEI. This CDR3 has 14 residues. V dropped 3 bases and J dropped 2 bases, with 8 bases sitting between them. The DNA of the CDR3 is TGTGCCAGCAGTGATGGGGGCGGCAATCAGCCCCAGCATTTT. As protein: CASSDGGGNQPQHF.

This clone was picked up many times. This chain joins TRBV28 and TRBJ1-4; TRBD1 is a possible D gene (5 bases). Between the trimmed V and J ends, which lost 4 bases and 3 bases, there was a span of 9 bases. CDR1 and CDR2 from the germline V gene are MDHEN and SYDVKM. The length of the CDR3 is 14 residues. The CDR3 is CASSYRQSNEKLFF. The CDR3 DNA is TGTGCCAGCAGTTACAGGCAGTCTAATGAAAAACTGTTTTTT.

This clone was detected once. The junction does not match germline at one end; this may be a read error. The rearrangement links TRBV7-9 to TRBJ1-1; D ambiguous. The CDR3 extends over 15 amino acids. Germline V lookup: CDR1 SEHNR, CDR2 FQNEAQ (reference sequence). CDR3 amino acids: CASILDIAGNTETFF. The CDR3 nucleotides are TGTGCCAGCATCTTGGATATAGCGGGAAACACTGAAACTTTCTTT.

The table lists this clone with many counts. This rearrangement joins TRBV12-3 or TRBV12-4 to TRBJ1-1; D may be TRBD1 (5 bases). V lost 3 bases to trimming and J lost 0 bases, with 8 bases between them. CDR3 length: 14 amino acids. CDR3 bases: TGTGCCAGCAGTTTGGGGGTTTTGAACACTGAAGCTTTCTTT. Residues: CASSLGVLNTEAFF.

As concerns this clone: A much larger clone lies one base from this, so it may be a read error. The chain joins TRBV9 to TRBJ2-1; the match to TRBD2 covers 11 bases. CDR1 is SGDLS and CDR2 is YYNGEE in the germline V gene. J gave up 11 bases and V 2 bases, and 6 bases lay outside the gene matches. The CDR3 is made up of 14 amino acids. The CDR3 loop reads CASSVVLAGEKQFF. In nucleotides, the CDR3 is TGTGCCAGCAGCGTCGTACTAGCGGGAGAAAAGCAGTTCTTC.

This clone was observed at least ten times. CDR3 in DNA: TGTGCCAGCAGTGACCAGGGTCGAAACACCGGGGAGCTGTTTTTT. Translation gives CASSDQGRNTGELFF. The rearrangement links TRBV2 to TRBJ2-2; possible D gene TRBD1, 5 bases. In germline, CDR1 is SNHLY, CDR2 FYNNEI. The CDR3 runs to 15 residues. Trimming cost V 3 bases and J 2 bases, with 10 bases left between them.

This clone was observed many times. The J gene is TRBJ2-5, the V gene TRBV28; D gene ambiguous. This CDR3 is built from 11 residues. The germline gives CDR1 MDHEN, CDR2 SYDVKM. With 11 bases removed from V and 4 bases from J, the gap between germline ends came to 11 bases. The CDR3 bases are TGTGCCCTGGACCCGGCAGAGACCCAGTACTTC. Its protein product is CALDPAETQYF.

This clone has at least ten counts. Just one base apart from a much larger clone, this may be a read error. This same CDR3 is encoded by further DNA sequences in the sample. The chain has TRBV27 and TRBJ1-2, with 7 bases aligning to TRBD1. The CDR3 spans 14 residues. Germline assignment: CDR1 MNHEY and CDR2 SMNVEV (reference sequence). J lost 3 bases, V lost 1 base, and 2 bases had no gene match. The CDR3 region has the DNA TGTGCCAGCAGTTTATTCACAGGGGACTATGGCTACACCTTC. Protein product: CASSLFTGDYGYTF.

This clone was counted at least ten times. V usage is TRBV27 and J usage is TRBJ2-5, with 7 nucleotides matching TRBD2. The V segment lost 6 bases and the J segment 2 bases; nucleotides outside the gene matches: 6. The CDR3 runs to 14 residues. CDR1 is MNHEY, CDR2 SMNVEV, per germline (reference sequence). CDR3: CASSGGNRQETQYF. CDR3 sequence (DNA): TGTGCCAGCAGCGGGGGGAACAGACAAGAGACCCAGTACTTC.

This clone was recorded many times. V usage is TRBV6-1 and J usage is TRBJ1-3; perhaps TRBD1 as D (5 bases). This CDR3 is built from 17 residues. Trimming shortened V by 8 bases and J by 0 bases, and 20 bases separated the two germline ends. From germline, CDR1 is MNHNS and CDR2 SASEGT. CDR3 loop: CASSNPRDARSGNTIYF. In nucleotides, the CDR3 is TGTGCCAGCTCAAACCCCCGGGACGCACGCTCTGGAAACACCATATATTTT.

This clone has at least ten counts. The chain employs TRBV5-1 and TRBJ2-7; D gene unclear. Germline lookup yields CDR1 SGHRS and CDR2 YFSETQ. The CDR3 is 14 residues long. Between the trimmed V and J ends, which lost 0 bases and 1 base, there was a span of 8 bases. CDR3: CASSLVGESYEQYF. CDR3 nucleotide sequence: TGCGCCAGCAGCTTGGTGGGTGAATCCTACGAGCAGTACTTC.

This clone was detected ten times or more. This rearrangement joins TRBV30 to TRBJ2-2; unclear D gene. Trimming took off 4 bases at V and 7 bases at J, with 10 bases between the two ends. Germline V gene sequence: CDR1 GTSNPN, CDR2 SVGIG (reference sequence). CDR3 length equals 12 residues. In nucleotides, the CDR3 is TGTGCCTGGACCGAGCCCGGCGGGGAGCTGTTTTTT. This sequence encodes CAWTEPGGELFF.

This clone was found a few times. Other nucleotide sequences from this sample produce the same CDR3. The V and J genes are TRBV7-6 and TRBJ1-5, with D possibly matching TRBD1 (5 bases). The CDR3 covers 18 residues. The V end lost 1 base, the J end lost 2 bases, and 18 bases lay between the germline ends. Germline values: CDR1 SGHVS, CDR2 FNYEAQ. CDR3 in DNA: TGTGCCAGCAGCTTAGTGGCGGGGGGAGGATACGGCAATCAGCCCCAGCATTTT. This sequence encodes CASSLVAGGGYGNQPQHF.

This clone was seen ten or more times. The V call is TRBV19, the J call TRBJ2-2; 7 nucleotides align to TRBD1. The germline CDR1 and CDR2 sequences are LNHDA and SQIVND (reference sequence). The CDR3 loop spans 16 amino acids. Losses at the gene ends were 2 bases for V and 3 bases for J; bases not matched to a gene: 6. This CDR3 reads CASSIQQGYYTGELFF. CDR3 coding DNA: TGTGCCAGTAGTATACAACAGGGGTATTACACCGGGGAGCTGTTTTTT.

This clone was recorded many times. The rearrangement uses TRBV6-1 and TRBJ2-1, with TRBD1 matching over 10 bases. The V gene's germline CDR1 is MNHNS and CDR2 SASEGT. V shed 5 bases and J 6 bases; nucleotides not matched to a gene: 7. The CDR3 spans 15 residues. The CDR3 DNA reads TGTGCCAGCAGTCCGACAGGGGGCACGGTCAATGAGCAGTTCTTC. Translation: CASSPTGGTVNEQFF.

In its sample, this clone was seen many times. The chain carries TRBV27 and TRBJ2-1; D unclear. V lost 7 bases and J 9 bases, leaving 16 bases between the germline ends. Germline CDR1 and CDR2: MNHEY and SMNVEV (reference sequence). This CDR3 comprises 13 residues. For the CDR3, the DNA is TGTGCCAGCATTGGAGAAGTTTGGGGTGAGCAGTTCTTC. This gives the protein CASIGEVWGEQFF.

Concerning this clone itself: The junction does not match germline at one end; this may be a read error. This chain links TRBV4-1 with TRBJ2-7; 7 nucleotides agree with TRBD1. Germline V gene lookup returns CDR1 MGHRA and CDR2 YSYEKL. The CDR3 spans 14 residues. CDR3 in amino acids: CAISPGAGGDEQYF. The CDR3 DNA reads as TGTGCCATCAGCCCTGGGGCAGGGGGTGACGAGCAGTACTTC.